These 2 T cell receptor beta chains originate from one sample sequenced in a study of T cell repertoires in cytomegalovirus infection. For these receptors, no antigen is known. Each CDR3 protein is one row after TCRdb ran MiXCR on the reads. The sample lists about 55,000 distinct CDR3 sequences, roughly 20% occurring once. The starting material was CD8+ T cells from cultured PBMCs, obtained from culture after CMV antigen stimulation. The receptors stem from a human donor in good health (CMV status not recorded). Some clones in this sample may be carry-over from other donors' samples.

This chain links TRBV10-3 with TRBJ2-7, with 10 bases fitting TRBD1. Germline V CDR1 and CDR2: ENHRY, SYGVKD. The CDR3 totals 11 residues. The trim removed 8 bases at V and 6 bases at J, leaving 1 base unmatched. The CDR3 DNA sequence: TGTGCCATCGGGGACAGGGGCGAGCAGTACTTC. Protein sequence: CAIGDRGEQYF.

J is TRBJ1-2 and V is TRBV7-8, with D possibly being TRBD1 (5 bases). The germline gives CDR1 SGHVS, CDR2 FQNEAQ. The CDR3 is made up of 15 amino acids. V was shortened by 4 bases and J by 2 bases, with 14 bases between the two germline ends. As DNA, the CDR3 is TGTGCCAGCAGCTCCGGGGGACGGCAAAACTATGGCTACACCTTC. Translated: CASSSGGRQNYGYTF.